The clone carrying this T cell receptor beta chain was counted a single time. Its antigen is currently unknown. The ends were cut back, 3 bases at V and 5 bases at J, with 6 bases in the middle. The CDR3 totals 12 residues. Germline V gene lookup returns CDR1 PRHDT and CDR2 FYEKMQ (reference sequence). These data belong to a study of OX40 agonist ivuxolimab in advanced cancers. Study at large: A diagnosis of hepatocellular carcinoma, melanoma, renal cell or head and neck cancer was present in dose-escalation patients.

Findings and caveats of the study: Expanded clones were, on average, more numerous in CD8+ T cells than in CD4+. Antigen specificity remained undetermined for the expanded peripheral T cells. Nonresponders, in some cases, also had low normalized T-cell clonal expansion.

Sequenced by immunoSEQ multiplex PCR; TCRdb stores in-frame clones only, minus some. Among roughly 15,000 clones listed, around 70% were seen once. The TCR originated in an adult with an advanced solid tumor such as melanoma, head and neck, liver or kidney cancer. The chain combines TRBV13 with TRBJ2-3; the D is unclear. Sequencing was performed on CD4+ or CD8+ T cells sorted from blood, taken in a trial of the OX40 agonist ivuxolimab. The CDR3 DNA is TGTGCCAGCAGCTTTGGGATAGATACGCAGTATTTT. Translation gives CASSFGIDTQYF. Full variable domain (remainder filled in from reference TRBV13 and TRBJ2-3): AAGVIQSPRHLIKEKRETATLKCYPIPRHDTVYWYQQGPGQDPQFLISFYEKMQSDKGSIPDRFSAQQFSDYHSELNMSSLELGDSALYFCASSFGIDTQYFGPGTRLTVL.